This T cell receptor beta chain was documented in a study of cytomegalovirus exposure and HLA in healthy donors. As for the study in general: Unique TCR beta sequences numbering about 100 million came from about 179 million T cells in an earlier analysis.

With 6 bases removed from V and 1 base from J, the gap between germline ends came to 9 bases. The length of the CDR3 is 13 residues. Per the germline V gene, CDR1 is MNHEY and CDR2 is SVGAGI. Comment on this clone: Its antigen remains unidentified.

Findings and caveats of the study: TCR beta V- and J-gene trimming was later associated with a missense DCLRE1C variant. Looking again later, the authors saw that most CMV-associated TCR beta chains seemed HLA-restricted. Cytomegalovirus-associated TCR beta chains were listed, numbering over 150.

60 Vbeta and 13 Jbeta primers were used in PCR. Assay: immunoSEQ multiplex PCR; the TCRdb copy retains only in-frame clones and omits some. This sample's table has about 34,000 clones. V gene TRBV6-5 combines with J gene TRBJ1-2, with D perhaps matching TRBD1 (6 bases). This receptor was obtained from a middle-aged woman in good health and CMV-seropositive. Sequencing was performed on PBMCs. CDR3 amino acids: CASSRQDNYGYTF. DNA for the CDR3: TGTGCCAGCAGCCGACAGGATAACTATGGCTACACCTTC.